This TCR beta chain stems from a study of CD8+CD57+ T cells in acquired aplastic anemia. Germline CDR1 reads KGHDR; CDR2 reads SFDVKD. Trimming stripped 5 bases from V and 1 base from J, with 7 bases between. The CDR3 extends over 13 amino acids. TCR beta VDJ and CDR3 profiles were obtained from a genomic DNA template. TCRdb used MiXCR to reprocess the reads, holding one entry per CDR3 protein. The sample consists of about 120,000 distinct CDR3 sequences, under 60% of them appearing once. This clonotype was seen a handful of times. Individuals selected for sequencing had exhibited CD8+CD57+ cell expansion on flow cytometry. Sampling of blood occurred while the patients had still received no therapy.

This TCR was sampled from a human donor with aplastic anemia. The chain recombines TRBV24-1 with TRBJ1-1, with D hard to call. The sample taken for sequencing was sorted CD4+, CD8+, or CD8+CD57+ T cells (not recorded which) from PBMCs. CDR3 residues: CATSGRRNTEAFF. In DNA, the CDR3 is TGTGCCACCAGTGGCAGGAGGAACACTGAAGCTTTCTTT.